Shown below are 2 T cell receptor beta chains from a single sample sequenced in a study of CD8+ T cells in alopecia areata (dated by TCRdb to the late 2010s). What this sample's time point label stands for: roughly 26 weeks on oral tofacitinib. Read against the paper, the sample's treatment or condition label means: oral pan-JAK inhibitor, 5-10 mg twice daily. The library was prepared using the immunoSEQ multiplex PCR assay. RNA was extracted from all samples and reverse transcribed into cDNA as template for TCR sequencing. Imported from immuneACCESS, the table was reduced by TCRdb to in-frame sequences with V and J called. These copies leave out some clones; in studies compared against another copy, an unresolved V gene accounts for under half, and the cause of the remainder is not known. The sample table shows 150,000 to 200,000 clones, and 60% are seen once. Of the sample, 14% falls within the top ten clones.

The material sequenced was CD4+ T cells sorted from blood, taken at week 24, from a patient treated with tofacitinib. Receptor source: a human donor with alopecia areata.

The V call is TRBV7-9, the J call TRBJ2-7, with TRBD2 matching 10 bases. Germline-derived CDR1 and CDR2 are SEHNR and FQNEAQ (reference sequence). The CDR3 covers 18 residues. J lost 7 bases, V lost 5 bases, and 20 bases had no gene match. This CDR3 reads CASSRLRSGGTRGGEQYF. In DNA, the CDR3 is TGTGCCAGCAGCCGATTGCGTAGCGGGGGGACCCGAGGCGGTGAGCAGTACTTC.

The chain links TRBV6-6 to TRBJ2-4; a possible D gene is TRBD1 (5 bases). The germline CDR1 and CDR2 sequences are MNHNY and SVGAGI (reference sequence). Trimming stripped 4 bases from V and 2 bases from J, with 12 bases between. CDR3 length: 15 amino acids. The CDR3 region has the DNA TGTGCCAGCAGTTCGGACATTTTGCCCAAAAACATTCAGTACTTC. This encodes CASSSDILPKNIQYF.